A single sample gave rise to the 13 T cell receptor beta chains below, sequenced in a study of blood T cells in healthy people across ages. With a J-beta primer mix and a sample-barcoded 5' primer, a second PCR ran 7 to 11 cycles. MiXCR was run by TCRdb on the 5' RACE reads, yielding one entry per CDR3 protein. The sample lists hundreds of thousands of distinct CDR3 sequences; roughly 58% were seen once. Sequenced material: blood. Receptors were obtained from a man aged 55 to 69 in good health.

This clonotype has more than one count but fewer than ten. The chain recombines TRBV24-1 with TRBJ2-3; D gene unclear. The V gene lost 3 bases and the J gene lost 2 bases, with 8 bases spanning the gap. The CDR3 runs to 14 residues. The germline V gene has CDR1 KGHDR and CDR2 SFDVKD. The DNA of the CDR3 is TGTGCCACCAGTGATGGCACACCCACAGATACGCAGTATTTT. It translates to CATSDGTPTDTQYF.

The gene calls are TRBV6-1 and TRBJ2-7, with a weak D call TRBD1 (7 bases). Per the germline V gene, CDR1 is MNHNS and CDR2 is SASEGT. Trimming pared 6 bases from V and 2 bases from J, leaving 14 bases between. The CDR3 length is 14 residues. DNA for the CDR3: TGTGCCAGCAGGCGGGGACAGCCTCCCTACGAGCAGTACTTC. It is translated as CASRRGQPPYEQYF.

The chain links TRBV21-1 to TRBJ2-5; no check of the table's D call, TRBD2, against the DNA was made. TRBV21-1 is given as a pseudogene. This CDR3 is built from 16 residues. CDR3 DNA: TGTGCCAGCAGCGGACAAGCGGGGCCTCCCCAAGAGACCCAGTACTTC. This gives the protein CASSGQAGPPQETQYF.

The chain's CDR3 is CASSSQAGGGADTQYF. CDR3 nucleotide sequence: TGTGCCAGCAGTTCACAAGCGGGGGGTGGGGCAGATACGCAGTATTTT. V and J are TRBV6-5 and TRBJ2-3; 9 positions match TRBD2. The CDR3 consists of 16 residues. Germline trimming cut 4 bases from V and 4 bases from J; bases unmatched to any gene: 9. The germline V gene encodes CDR1 MNHEY and CDR2 SVGAGI.

The V and J genes are TRBV2 and TRBJ1-6; D might be TRBD1 (6 bases). Trimming removed 7 bases from V and 4 bases from J, with 17 bases in between. This CDR3 has 16 residues. CDR1 is SNHLY, CDR2 FYNNEI, per germline. In DNA form, the CDR3 reads TGTGCCAGCAACCAGGACGGACAGAGTTATAATTCACCCCTCCACTTT. Its translation is CASNQDGQSYNSPLHF.

This clonotype has just a few counts. The V call is TRBV27, the J call TRBJ1-1; 10 bases fit TRBD1. CDR1 is MNHEY, CDR2 SMNVEV, per germline (reference sequence). The CDR3 extends over 14 amino acids. Unmatched junction bases numbered 4, after V lost 6 bases and J lost 3 bases. For the CDR3, the DNA is TGTGCCAGCAGGGGGACAGGGGAATACACTGAAGCTTTCTTT. Translated: CASRGTGEYTEAFF.

The chain couples TRBV7-2 to TRBJ2-7; 8 bases agree with TRBD1. Looked up from germline, CDR1 is SGHTA and CDR2 is FQGNSA. This CDR3 is 14 amino acids long. V trimming: 3 bases; J trimming: 4 bases; junction bases outside the gene matches: 5. CDR3 DNA sequence: TGTGCCAGCAGCTTGCAGGGGGCGCCGTACGAGCAGTACTTC. Translation: CASSLQGAPYEQYF.

This chain connects TRBV27 to TRBJ2-3, with no clear D. Between the trimmed V and J ends, which lost 0 bases and 7 bases, there was a span of 8 bases. There are 13 residues in the CDR3. Germline CDR1 MNHEY, CDR2 SMNVEV (reference sequence). CDR3 nucleotide sequence: TGTGCCAGCAGTTTATCCAGATTGAATACGCAGTATTTT. Encoded protein: CASSLSRLNTQYF.

The chain joins TRBV7-9 to TRBJ2-1; possibly TRBD1 for D (5 bases). CDR1 is SEHNR, CDR2 FQNEAQ, per germline (reference sequence). With 2 bases removed from V and 2 bases from J, the gap between germline ends came to 7 bases. The CDR3 loop spans 14 amino acids. The CDR3 loop is CASSLQGTYNEQFF. The DNA of the CDR3 is TGTGCCAGCAGCTTACAGGGTACCTACAATGAGCAGTTCTTC.

With regard to this clonotype: One junction end does not reproduce the germline sequence, and a read error may be involved. The chain employs TRBV4-2 and TRBJ2-3, with 8 bases identical to TRBD2. Germline lookup yields CDR1 LGHNA and CDR2 YNFKEQ. This CDR3 comprises 15 residues. DNA of the CDR3: TGTGCCAGCAACCAAAATAGCGGGATCACAGATACGCAGTATTTT. This codes for CASNQNSGITDTQYF.

V and J are TRBV5-5 and TRBJ1-2, with D tentatively TRBD1 (5 bases). Germline V CDR1 and CDR2: SGHKS, YYEKEE (reference sequence). V shed 0 bases and J shed 0 bases, with 9 bases lying between them. This CDR3 region has 15 residues. The CDR3 protein is CASSLGGKTNYGYTF. In DNA, the CDR3 is TGTGCCAGCAGCTTGGGGGGCAAGACTAACTATGGCTACACCTTC.

V gene TRBV29-1 combines with J gene TRBJ2-3, with a possible D match to TRBD2 (7 bases). Germline CDR1 and CDR2: SQVTM and ANQGSEA. The CDR3 length is 16 residues. V was shortened by 6 bases and J by 8 bases, with 27 bases between the two germline ends. The CDR3 region has the DNA TGCAGCGTGCAGAAAACAGGGCTCAGCGGCGGGGGTACGCAGTATTTT. Translating it yields CSVQKTGLSGGGTQYF.

The chain combines TRBV5-1 with TRBJ2-7, with no clear D. Germline CDR1 and CDR2: SGHRS and YFSETQ. V gave up 6 bases and J gave up 0 bases, with 13 bases separating them. This CDR3 has 14 amino acids. Here the CDR3 reads CASTPMGYSYEQYF. The CDR3 nucleotides read TGCGCCAGCACCCCGATGGGCTACTCCTACGAGCAGTACTTC. Variable domain in full (rest from reference TRBV5-1 and TRBJ2-7): KAGVTQTPRYLIKTRGQQVTLSCSPISGHRSVSWYQQTPGQGLQFLFEYFSETQRNKGNFPGRFSGRQFSNSRSEMNVSTLELGDSALYLCASTPMGYSYEQYFGPGTRLTVT.